A selection of T cell receptor beta chains follows, all from one sample in a study of cytomegalovirus exposure and HLA in healthy donors. Produced via immunoSEQ multiplex PCR; TCRdb's table is partial and in-frame only. The sample table includes approximately 150,000 clones. Material: PBMCs. These receptors all come from a male donor in good health and CMV-seronegative. The CDR3 runs from the conserved cysteine through the conserved F or W. The D gene is left open where the match is weak.

j_gene	d_gene	v_gene	CDR3aa	CDR3nt
TRBJ1-6	NA	TRBV6-6	CASSPRGSDSPLHF	TGTGCCAGCAGCCCGAGAGGGAGCGACTCACCCCTCCACTTT
TRBJ2-1	TRBD1	TRBV5-1	CASSLSTGGRAEQFF	TGCGCCAGCAGCCTGTCGACAGGGGGTAGGGCTGAGCAGTTCTTC
TRBJ2-1	TRBD1	TRBV5-8	CASSPDRLNEQFF	TGTGCCAGCAGTCCGGACAGGCTCAATGAGCAGTTCTTC
TRBJ2-3	NA	TRBV5-1	CASSREPLKNTQYF	TGCGCCAGCAGCAGAGAGCCATTGAAAAATACGCAGTATTTT
TRBJ2-1	TRBD1	TRBV6-5	CASSYFGQGTYNEQFF	TGTGCCAGCAGTTACTTCGGACAGGGCACCTACAATGAGCAGTTCTTC
TRBJ1-4	TRBD1	TRBV30	CAGSVQGILAEKLFF	TGTGCCGGGAGTGTACAGGGGATCCTCGCGGAGAAACTGTTTTTT
TRBJ1-2	NA	TRBV29-1	CSVEVQSMNYGYTF	TGCAGCGTTGAGGTACAGTCGATGAACTATGGCTACACCTTC
TRBJ2-1	NA	TRBV6-1	CASSEVGDEQFF	TGTGCCAGCAGTGAAGTGGGCGATGAGCAGTTCTTC
TRBJ2-1	NA	TRBV28	CASSLPPKRVNEQFF	TGTGCCAGCAGTTTACCCCCCAAGCGGGTCAATGAGCAGTTCTTC
TRBJ1-3	NA	TRBV30	CAWSVEQGNTIYF	TGTGCCTGGAGTGTAGAACAGGGAAACACCATATATTTT
TRBJ2-7	NA	TRBV5-1	CASKTEFSDWYEQYF	TGCGCCAGCAAAACCGAATTCTCAGACTGGTACGAGCAGTACTTC
TRBJ1-2	NA	TRBV25-1	CASSEPAGYGYTF	TGTGCCAGCAGTGAGCCGGCAGGGTATGGCTACACCTTC
TRBJ1-1	NA	TRBV29-1	CSASGSRGAFF	TGCAGCGCATCCGGGTCCCGGGGAGCTTTCTTT
TRBJ1-1	NA	TRBV19	CASSVQKNTEAFF	TGTGCCAGTAGTGTACAGAAGAACACTGAAGCTTTCTTT
TRBJ2-1	TRBD2	TRBV30	CAWSGAGADPSYNEQFF	TGTGCCTGGAGCGGAGCGGGGGCCGACCCTTCCTACAATGAGCAGTTCTTC
TRBJ1-2	NA	TRBV6-5	CASSYWGGGYTF	TGTGCCAGCAGTTACTGGGGGGGTGGCTACACCTTC
TRBJ2-7	NA	TRBV18	CASSPLGGINEQYF	TGTGCCAGCTCACCATTGGGGGGTATCAACGAGCAGTACTTC
TRBJ2-3	TRBD2	TRBV11-3	CASSFSGGTDTQYF	TGTGCCAGCAGCTTTAGCGGGGGTACAGATACGCAGTATTTT
TRBJ2-7	TRBD2	TRBV27	CASSFGASGAYEQYF	TGTGCCAGCAGTTTTGGGGCTAGCGGCGCCTACGAGCAGTACTTC
TRBJ2-7	TRBD1	TRBV19	CASSTGQGVSGEQYF	TGTGCCAGTAGTACCGGACAGGGGGTATCGGGGGAGCAGTACTTC
TRBJ1-4	NA	TRBV30	CAWSPWTVMVPEKLFF	TGTGCCTGGAGTCCGTGGACAGTGATGGTCCCTGAAAAACTGTTTTTT
TRBJ2-1	TRBD2	TRBV27	CASSLVRGGEQFF	TGTGCCAGCAGTTTAGTGCGCGGGGGTGAGCAGTTCTTC
TRBJ1-5	NA	TRBV27	CASSLQGRGPETVNQPQHF	TGTGCCAGCAGTTTACAAGGCCGGGGTCCCGAAACAGTGAATCAGCCCCAGCATTTT
TRBJ2-7	TRBD1	TRBV5-1	CASSPGGTGGSEQYF	TGCGCCAGCAGCCCGGGAGGGACAGGGGGTAGCGAGCAGTACTTC
TRBJ2-5	NA	TRBV19	CASSISRIQETQYF	TGTGCCAGTAGTATTTCGCGGATTCAAGAGACCCAGTACTTC
TRBJ2-7	TRBD2	TRBV18	CASSPPKGRDPAGSSYEQYF	TGTGCCAGCTCACCACCAAAAGGACGTGACCCAGCGGGGAGCTCCTACGAGCAGTACTTC